This passage covers 18 T cell receptor beta chains from one sample sequenced in a study of cytomegalovirus exposure and HLA in healthy donors. The study ran its PCR with 60 Vbeta and 13 Jbeta primers. The assay was immunoSEQ multiplex PCR, and TCRdb's table has in-frame clones only and misses some. The sample gives hundreds of thousands of clones, 70% to 80% of which show up once; approximately 2.6% is in the top ten. Sequences were obtained from PBMCs. These receptors were taken from a woman aged 60-75 years in good health and CMV-seropositive.

The chain recombines TRBV30 with TRBJ1-1; possible D gene TRBD1, 6 bases. The length of the CDR3 is 15 residues. The V gene lost 0 bases and the J gene lost 5 bases, with 16 bases spanning the gap. Germline lookup yields CDR1 GTSNPN and CDR2 SVGIG (reference sequence). CDR3 DNA: TGTGCCTGGAGTGTAGGGGGGGGAGTAGGGACTGAAGCTTTCTTT. It translates to CAWSVGGGVGTEAFF.

The chain combines TRBV14 with TRBJ2-7; TRBD2 agrees at 7 bases. Germline CDR1 is SGHDN and CDR2 is FVKESK. V lost 1 base and J lost 1; bases outside the gene matches: 4. This CDR3 is 15 amino acids long. CDR3 residues: CASSQVPGGSYEQYF. The CDR3 nucleotides read TGTGCCAGCAGCCAAGTTCCGGGAGGTTCCTACGAGCAGTACTTC.

V is TRBV7-9 and J is TRBJ2-3; TRBD2 aligns across 11 bases. With V trimmed by 0 bases and J by 5 bases, 4 bases remained unmatched. The CDR3 has 16 residues. The germline V gene has CDR1 SEHNR and CDR2 FQNEAQ (reference sequence). The CDR3 loop is CASSLAGTSGGDTQYF. The CDR3 DNA sequence: TGTGCCAGCAGCTTAGCGGGGACTAGCGGAGGAGATACGCAGTATTTT.

The rearrangement joins TRBV7-9 to TRBJ2-1, with 8 bases identical to TRBD1. With 4 bases clipped from V and 4 bases from J, the junction kept 9 bases outside the gene matches. There are 16 residues in the CDR3. In germline, CDR1 is SEHNR, CDR2 FQNEAQ (reference sequence). CDR3 sequence: CASSSFRDRSYNEQFF. CDR3 bases: TGTGCCAGCAGCTCATTCCGGGACAGGAGTTACAATGAGCAGTTCTTC.

This clone was found a few times. V is TRBV5-4 and J is TRBJ1-2; D gene uncertain. The CDR3 consists of 16 residues. CDR1 and CDR2 (germline): SGHNT, YYREEE (reference sequence). With 4 bases removed from V and 2 bases from J, the gap between germline ends came to 18 bases. CDR3 DNA sequence: TGTGCCAGCAGCCACGCCAATTCCGGGTTCAACTATGGCTACACCTTC. Protein: CASSHANSGFNYGYTF.

This chain uses TRBV2 with TRBJ2-3; tentatively, D is TRBD1 (6 bases). Per germline, CDR1 SNHLY and CDR2 FYNNEI. This CDR3 is built from 14 residues. Deletions cut 6 bases from V and 5 bases from J, with 15 bases between. The CDR3 nucleotides read TGTGCCAGCAGGGTACAGGGTTGGGTAGATACGCAGTATTTT. Its protein product is CASRVQGWVDTQYF.

The V and J genes are TRBV15 and TRBJ2-6; weak D call: TRBD1 (5 bases). This CDR3 comprises 16 residues. V lost 0 bases, J lost 2 bases, and 8 bases lay in between. Per germline, CDR1 LNHNV and CDR2 YYDKDF (reference sequence). The DNA for the CDR3 is TGTGCCACCAGCAGAGATAGACAGACTGGGGCCAACGTCCTGACTTTC. It is translated as CATSRDRQTGANVLTF. The full variable domain, completed using reference TRBV15 and TRBJ2-6, is DAMVIQNPRYQVTQFGKPVTLSCSQTLNHNVMYWYQQKSSQAPKLLFHYYDKDFNNEADTPDNFQSRRPNTSFCFLDIRSPGLGDTAMYLCATSRDRQTGANVLTFGAGSRLTVL.

The V and J genes are TRBV23-1 and TRBJ2-5, with 8 bases matching TRBD1. TRBV23-1 is filed as an ORF, its function uncertain. With V trimmed by 2 bases and J by 5 bases, 4 bases remained unmatched. This CDR3 contains 14 residues. The CDR3 nucleotides read TGCGCCAGCAGTCAACGGACAGGGCTGGAGACCCAGTACTTC. Its protein is CASSQRTGLETQYF.

This clone showed up just once. The chain has TRBV18 and TRBJ2-5, with TRBD1 matching 8 bases. Germline trimming cut 4 bases from V and 3 bases from J; bases unmatched to any gene: 4. The CDR3 runs 14 residues. The germline V gene encodes CDR1 KGHSH and CDR2 LQKENI. Here the CDR3 reads CASSRGQGEETQYF. In DNA, the CDR3 is TGTGCCAGCTCACGAGGACAGGGAGAAGAGACCCAGTACTTC. Using reference TRBV18 and TRBJ2-5 for the parts outside the CDR3, the full variable domain is NAGVMQNPRHLVRRRGQEARLRCSPMKGHSHVYWYRQLPEEGLKFMVYLQKENIIDESGMPKERFSAEFPKEGPSILRIQQVVRGDSAAYFCASSRGQGEETQYFGPGTRLLVL.

The gene calls are TRBV15 and TRBJ1-2, with D unclear. The CDR3 spans 13 residues. With 5 bases removed from V and 4 bases from J, the gap between germline ends came to 11 bases. CDR1 is LNHNV, CDR2 YYDKDF, per germline (reference sequence). The DNA for the CDR3 is TGTGCCACCAGCCCCCGGGGTACCTATGGCTACACCTTC. It translates to CATSPRGTYGYTF.

The chain uses TRBV18 and TRBJ2-1; 11 nucleotides line up with TRBD2. Trimming took 7 bases from V and 2 from J; bases not matched to a gene: 7. The germline V gene encodes CDR1 KGHSH and CDR2 LQKENI. CDR3 length: 16 residues. In nucleotides, the CDR3 is TGTGCCAGCTTAGATCCGGGACTAGCGGCCTACAATGAGCAGTTCTTC. This sequence encodes CASLDPGLAAYNEQFF.

The V and J genes are TRBV4-3 and TRBJ2-7; 8 positions agree with TRBD1. CDR1 and CDR2 (germline): LGHNA, YSLEER. CDR3 size: 16 residues. J was trimmed by 3 bases and V by 0 bases; bases with no gene match: 7. CDR3: CASSQDVRGTGYEQYF. In nucleotides, the CDR3 is TGCGCCAGCAGCCAAGACGTACGCGGGACAGGCTACGAGCAGTACTTC.

The genes are TRBV5-1 and TRBJ1-4; 9 nucleotides line up with TRBD1. The germline V gene encodes CDR1 SGHRS and CDR2 YFSETQ. This CDR3 region has 14 residues. The V segment lost 3 bases and the J segment 7 bases; nucleotides outside the gene matches: 4. CDR3 protein: CASSSTGGGEKLFF. Written as DNA, the CDR3 is TGCGCCAGCAGCTCGACAGGGGGGGGTGAAAAACTGTTTTTT.

In this sample, this clone turned up a few times. CDR3 coding DNA: TGTGCCATCAGCGGGGGGGTAGTTAACGAGCAGTACTTC. It encodes CAISGGVVNEQYF. The V gene is TRBV10-3, the J gene TRBJ2-7; 8 bases are shared with TRBD2. J gave up 5 bases and V 6 bases, and 6 bases lay outside the gene matches. CDR3 length: 13 residues. Germline CDR1 and CDR2: ENHRY and SYGVKD.

The chain joins TRBV4-2 to TRBJ1-2; D ambiguous. CDR1 and CDR2 (germline): LGHNA, YNFKEQ. The CDR3 totals 15 residues. With 0 bases removed from V and 1 base from J, the gap between germline ends came to 9 bases. This CDR3 is CASSQDRGNNYGYTF. CDR3 sequence (DNA): TGTGCCAGCAGCCAAGATCGAGGCAATAACTATGGCTACACCTTC.

The V gene is TRBV7-6, the J gene TRBJ1-6; the D is unclear. V lost 0 bases and J 6 bases, leaving 12 bases between the germline ends. There are 16 residues in the CDR3. Germline lookup yields CDR1 SGHVS and CDR2 FNYEAQ. The DNA for the CDR3 is TGTGCCAGCAGCTTAGCAGTGGGGAGCGGTAATTCACCCCTCCACTTT. This sequence encodes CASSLAVGSGNSPLHF.

This chain connects TRBV7-9 to TRBJ1-2; 8 bases fit TRBD1. Looked up from germline, CDR1 is SEHNR and CDR2 is FQNEAQ (reference sequence). The V and J ends lost 4 bases and 6 bases, in that order; junction bases with no gene match: 4. The length of the CDR3 is 13 residues. The CDR3 loop reads CASSSDRADGYTF. CDR3 coding DNA: TGTGCCAGCAGCTCGGACAGGGCGGATGGCTACACCTTC. Using reference TRBV7-9 and TRBJ1-2 for the parts outside the CDR3, the full variable domain is DTGVSQNPRHKITKRGQNVTFRCDPISEHNRLYWYRQTLGQGPEFLTYFQNEAQLEKSRLLSDRFSAERPKGSFSTLEIQRTEQGDSAMYLCASSSDRADGYTFGSGTRLTVV.

This clone was observed once. The V and J genes are TRBV5-1 and TRBJ1-4; 8 bases match TRBD1. The CDR3 loop spans 15 amino acids. CDR1 and CDR2 (germline): SGHRS, YFSETQ. Trimming removed 4 bases from V and 7 bases from J; junction bases left unmatched: 9. The CDR3 sequence is CASSPRTGNGEKLFF. The CDR3 DNA is TGCGCCAGCAGCCCGCGGACAGGGAATGGTGAAAAACTGTTTTTT.